These 22 T cell receptor beta chains were sequenced from one sample in a study of PD-1 blockade in classical Hodgkin lymphoma. After autologous stem cell transplantation all patients relapsed, and prior brentuximab vedotin exposure differed between cohorts. Profiling relied on immunoSEQ multiplex PCR, and the TCRdb table lists in-frame clones only, not all of them. The repertoire has more than 25,000 clones, 65% to 75% of them found once; the top ten carry approximately 24%. Sequencing was performed on peripheral blood mononuclear cells (PBMCs), taken before the second cycle of nivolumab. These receptors were collected from a human donor with classical Hodgkin lymphoma.

This chain connects TRBV6-6 to TRBJ2-1; tentatively, D is TRBD2 (6 bases). This CDR3 is built from 14 residues. The germline gives CDR1 MNHNY, CDR2 SVGAGI (reference sequence). Trimming stripped 5 bases from V and 7 bases from J, with 15 bases between. The CDR3: CASSLGTLGNEQFF. CDR3 bases: TGTGCCAGCAGTCTAGGGACTCTTGGGAATGAGCAGTTCTTC.

This clone was detected only a few times. The CDR3 bases are TGCGCCAGCAGCTTGGATCGGGTTCTTGGCTACACCTTC. It encodes CASSLDRVLGYTF. The rearrangement joins TRBV5-1 to TRBJ1-2; the D is unclear. CDR1 is SGHRS, CDR2 YFSETQ, per germline. The V and J ends lost 0 bases and 7 bases respectively, with 10 bases between them. This CDR3 has 13 residues. Drawing the rest from reference TRBV5-1 and TRBJ1-2, the complete variable domain is KAGVTQTPRYLIKTRGQQVTLSCSPISGHRSVSWYQQTPGQGLQFLFEYFSETQRNKGNFPGRFSGRQFSNSRSEMNVSTLELGDSALYLCASSLDRVLGYTFGSGTRLTVV.

V and J are TRBV15 and TRBJ1-3; D is undetermined. Trimming left V 0 bases short and J 2 bases short, with 17 bases between. The CDR3 is 18 amino acids. Germline values: CDR1 LNHNV, CDR2 YYDKDF (reference sequence). The CDR3 bases are TGTGCCACCAGCAGAGATCTCGTTCGGAAAAATACTGGAAACACCATATATTTT. It translates to CATSRDLVRKNTGNTIYF.

This clone has only one observation. V usage is TRBV19 and J usage is TRBJ1-2; D is undetermined. CDR3 length: 13 amino acids. The germline V and J ends were trimmed by 3 bases and 2 bases, with 7 bases remaining between them. The germline V gene encodes CDR1 LNHDA and CDR2 SQIVND (reference sequence). The CDR3: CASSILNNYGYTF. DNA of the CDR3: TGTGCCAGTAGTATCCTTAACAACTATGGCTACACCTTC.

The genes are TRBV5-1 and TRBJ2-7; 7 positions match TRBD1. CDR1 is SGHRS and CDR2 is YFSETQ in the germline V gene. Unmatched junction bases numbered 8, after V lost 4 bases and J lost 4 bases. The CDR3 has 14 amino acids. DNA of the CDR3: TGCGCCAGCAGCAGGAGACAGGGTCGGTACGAGCAGTACTTC. It translates to CASSRRQGRYEQYF. Supplemented by reference TRBV5-1 and TRBJ2-7, the full variable domain reads KAGVTQTPRYLIKTRGQQVTLSCSPISGHRSVSWYQQTPGQGLQFLFEYFSETQRNKGNFPGRFSGRQFSNSRSEMNVSTLELGDSALYLCASSRRQGRYEQYFGPGTRLTVT.

The gene calls are TRBV2 and TRBJ2-6, with D perhaps TRBD2 (6 bases). Germline CDR1 and CDR2: SNHLY and FYNNEI. The CDR3 covers 18 residues. V dropped 5 bases and J dropped 0 bases, with 17 bases sitting between them. The CDR3 region is CASSHGGTSASGANVLTF. The DNA for the CDR3 is TGTGCCAGCAGTCATGGGGGGACTTCTGCCTCTGGGGCCAACGTCCTGACTTTC.

This clone was seen a few times. The chain joins TRBV7-6 to TRBJ1-1; 11 nucleotides match TRBD1. The junction had 6 bases not matched to a gene; V was cut back by 1 base and J by 2 bases. Germline lookup yields CDR1 SGHVS and CDR2 FNYEAQ. This CDR3 is 17 amino acids long. CDR3 coding DNA: TGTGCCAGCAGCTTAGGGACAGGGGGCGGAGGTAACACTGAAGCTTTCTTT. As protein: CASSLGTGGGGNTEAFF.

This clone occurred a few times. This chain links TRBV5-1 with TRBJ2-7, with 9 bases that match TRBD2. Trimming took 0 bases from V and 5 from J; bases not matched to a gene: 9. The CDR3 length is 16 residues. Germline V lookup: CDR1 SGHRS, CDR2 YFSETQ. In DNA form, the CDR3 reads TGCGCCAGCAGCTTGGTATTTGGCGGGAGGGCCAACGAGCAGTACTTC. Translation: CASSLVFGGRANEQYF. The variable domain in full, with the rest retrieved from reference TRBV5-1 and TRBJ2-7, is KAGVTQTPRYLIKTRGQQVTLSCSPISGHRSVSWYQQTPGQGLQFLFEYFSETQRNKGNFPGRFSGRQFSNSRSEMNVSTLELGDSALYLCASSLVFGGRANEQYFGPGTRLTVT.

The J gene is TRBJ1-3, the V gene TRBV2; possible D gene TRBD1, 6 bases. The CDR3 is made up of 16 amino acids. From germline, CDR1 is SNHLY and CDR2 FYNNEI. The germline V and J ends were trimmed by 6 bases and 1 base, with 16 bases remaining between them. CDR3 nucleotide sequence: TGTGCCAGCAGCGTGATCCTACAGGGTTCTGGAAACACCATATATTTT. This codes for CASSVILQGSGNTIYF.

The chain employs TRBV5-6 and TRBJ1-5; unclear D gene. The germline gives CDR1 SGHDT, CDR2 YYEEEE. V was clipped by 2 bases and J by 0 bases, with 9 bases between them. The CDR3 loop spans 15 amino acids. The CDR3 sequence: CASSFSSSSNQPQHF. In DNA, the CDR3 is TGTGCCAGCAGCTTCTCGAGTAGTAGCAATCAGCCCCAGCATTTT.

This chain joins TRBV15 and TRBJ2-1; TRBD1 aligns across 10 bases. This CDR3 contains 14 residues. V dropped 6 bases and J dropped 7; count of bases not matched to a gene: 6. The germline CDR1 and CDR2 sequences are LNHNV and YYDKDF (reference sequence). CDR3 DNA: TGTGCCACCAGGGGGGACAGGGGAAGGAATGAGCAGTTCTTC. Its protein product is CATRGDRGRNEQFF.

The V and J genes are TRBV30 and TRBJ1-2, with unresolved D. Trimming pared 4 bases from V and 8 bases from J, leaving 14 bases between. Germline CDR1 and CDR2: GTSNPN and SVGIG (reference sequence). There are 12 residues in the CDR3. Here the CDR3 DNA reads TGTGCCTGGAAAGAGGGTCTGGGGGGCTACACCTTC. Residues: CAWKEGLGGYTF.

This clone was recorded a few times. The chain combines TRBV18 with TRBJ1-3; D unresolved. The CDR3 extends over 15 amino acids. V was pared by 4 bases and J by 2 bases, with 12 bases between. Germline V gene lookup returns CDR1 KGHSH and CDR2 LQKENI. For the CDR3, the DNA is TGTGCCAGCTCACTTTCCGGGTTCGCTGGAAACACCATATATTTT. It encodes CASSLSGFAGNTIYF.

This clone was detected a few times. V is TRBV4-1 and J is TRBJ2-5, with 7 bases lining up with TRBD2. This CDR3 is built from 16 residues. After removal of 4 bases from V and 2 bases from J, the junction contained 10 bases not matched to a gene. Germline CDR1 is MGHRA and CDR2 is YSYEKL. CDR3: CASSPWGTSEQETQYF. In DNA, the CDR3 is TGCGCCAGCAGCCCCTGGGGAACTAGCGAACAAGAGACCCAGTACTTC.

The chain joins TRBV19 to TRBJ1-5; D call uncertain. Germline V lookup: CDR1 LNHDA, CDR2 SQIVND (reference sequence). This CDR3 contains 14 residues. V was pared by 3 bases and J by 0 bases, with 6 bases between. CDR3 amino acids: CASSIVSSNQPQHF. CDR3 coding DNA: TGTGCCAGTAGTATCGTTAGTAGCAATCAGCCCCAGCATTTT. The variable domain in full, completed from reference TRBV19 and TRBJ1-5, reads DGGITQSPKYLFRKEGQNVTLSCEQNLNHDAMYWYRQDPGQGLRLIYYSQIVNDFQKGDIAEGYSVSREKKESFPLTVTSAQKNPTAFYLCASSIVSSNQPQHFGDGTRLSIL.

This clone appeared once. This chain joins TRBV6-4 and TRBJ2-3; D call uncertain. The germline V gene encodes CDR1 MRHNA and CDR2 SNTAGT. The V and J ends lost 5 bases and 0 bases respectively, with 9 bases between them. The CDR3 spans 14 residues. As DNA, the CDR3 is TGTGCCAGCAGTTCTGAGGCTAGCACAGATACGCAGTATTTT. This codes for CASSSEASTDTQYF.

This clone was observed a handful of times. V and J are TRBV5-6 and TRBJ1-1; TRBD1 might be the D (6 bases). This CDR3 contains 16 residues. V was shortened by 4 bases and J by 0 bases, with 16 bases between the two germline ends. The germline V gene has CDR1 SGHDT and CDR2 YYEEEE. The CDR3 here is CASSQGQIGLNTEAFF. The CDR3 DNA reads as TGTGCCAGCAGCCAAGGACAGATAGGGCTGAACACTGAAGCTTTCTTT.

J is TRBJ2-5 and V is TRBV7-2; 9 bases align to TRBD1. Germline loops: CDR1 SGHTA, CDR2 FQGNSA. The J segment lost 5 bases and the V segment lost 1 base, leaving 5 bases of the junction unmatched. The CDR3 is made up of 15 amino acids. DNA of the CDR3: TGTGCCAGCAGCTTAGTGGGACAGGGAGGGGAGACCCAGTACTTC. Translated, it gives CASSLVGQGGETQYF.

The CDR3 spells CASSYRVRGHNSPLHF. CDR3 nucleotides: TGTGCCAGCAGTTACCGGGTTAGGGGGCATAATTCACCCCTCCACTTT. J is TRBJ1-6 and V is TRBV6-5; TRBD1 agrees at 7 bases. This CDR3 spans 16 amino acids. Germline CDR1 reads MNHEY; CDR2 reads SVGAGI. J lost 5 bases, V lost 2 bases, and 6 bases had no gene match.

Points on this clone: This sample also contains other DNA sequences that code for the same CDR3. The chain is built from TRBV5-1 and TRBJ2-7; 9 bases fit TRBD1. CDR3 size: 16 residues. V gave up 4 bases and J gave up 4 bases; unmatched junction bases: 12. Per germline, CDR1 SGHRS and CDR2 YFSETQ. The CDR3 is CASSASTGTGSYEQYF. Here the CDR3 DNA reads TGCGCCAGCAGCGCCTCCACCGGGACAGGGTCTTACGAGCAGTACTTC.

The chain has TRBV7-2 and TRBJ1-2; 8 positions agree with TRBD1. The CDR3 runs 20 residues. Germline trimming cut 0 bases from V and 8 bases from J; bases unmatched to any gene: 23. The germline CDR1 and CDR2 sequences are SGHTA and FQGNSA. The CDR3 sequence is CASSLAGTGMYSIPPGGYTF. The CDR3 DNA is TGTGCCAGCAGCTTAGCCGGGACAGGCATGTACTCTATTCCCCCGGGGGGCTACACCTTC.

This clone was seen just once. The rearrangement links TRBV19 to TRBJ1-2; 9 nucleotides line up with TRBD1. The CDR3 consists of 15 residues. Germline V gene data show CDR1 as LNHDA and CDR2 as SQIVND (reference sequence). The trim removed 7 bases at V and 4 bases at J, leaving 10 bases unmatched. The CDR3 nucleotides are TGTGCCAGTACCTCCTCCGGGACAGGGTTCTATGGCTACACCTTC. It specifies CASTSSGTGFYGYTF.